This T cell receptor beta chain came from a study of T cells after yellow fever vaccination. Notes on the study in general: The secondary response peaked faster, at day 5 versus 15, but was weaker.

A word on this clonotype: The antigen remains unidentified.

The CDR3 runs 13 residues. The germline CDR1 and CDR2 sequences are SEHNR and FQNEAQ (reference sequence). V lost 5 bases and J lost 9, with 17 bases in between. One entry per CDR3 protein, called by TCRdb with MiXCR from the 5' RACE reads. The table lists 450,000 to 650,000 distinct CDR3 sequences, less than 15% of them singletons. The TCR comes from a man under 40 who received the YFV17D yellow fever vaccine. This chain links TRBV7-9 with TRBJ2-7; D is tentatively TRBD1 or TRBD2 (6 bases each). Material: PBMCs, obtained on the day of the yellow fever booster vaccination. DNA for the CDR3: TGTGCCAGCAGCCCGCCGGGGGCTGGGGTGCAGTACTTC. This translates into CASSPPGAGVQYF.